The clone carrying this T cell receptor beta chain came up once. Antigen specificity is unknown. TCR beta CDR3 sequences were amplified from RNA transcripts. Initially, a first-round RT-PCR of the TCR CDR3 employed the HTBI primer set. TCRdb re-derived calls from the multiplex PCR reads in MiXCR, one entry per CDR3 protein. The top ten clones hold 17% of a sample with 37,000 or so distinct CDR3 sequences, around 56% of them seen once. The germline V gene has CDR1 LNHNV and CDR2 YYDKDF (reference sequence). The CDR3 covers 12 residues. Trimming shortened V by 1 base and J by 9 bases, and 7 bases separated the two germline ends. Pregnant or lactating patients were excluded, as were those with uncontrolled infection or other autoimmune disease. Diagnosing involved the use of clinical symptoms, serum thyroxine and TRAb, thyroid ultrasound and orbital computed tomography. Isolation of PBMCs was performed on around 10 ml fresh peripheral blood.

The entry originates in a study of T cells in Graves' hyperthyroidism and ophthalmopathy. Study results and caveats: Among clonotypes expanded in thyroid above 0.001, most were also found in blood.

The sequence was obtained from a man aged 35 to 55 with Graves' ophthalmopathy. The chain joins TRBV15 to TRBJ2-1; D is unclear. The material sequenced was blood. CDR3 DNA sequence: TGTGCCACCAGCAGAGGGAGTTTTGAGCAGTTCTTC. Its translation: CATSRGSFEQFF.